The clone carrying this T cell receptor beta chain was found a few times. Its antigen is undetermined. This sample was taken from a study of OX40 agonist ivuxolimab in advanced cancers. Findings and caveats of the study: The study did not work out the antigen specificity of the expanded peripheral T cells.

Germline V gene lookup returns CDR1 KGHSH and CDR2 LQKENI. Losses at the gene ends were 4 bases for V and 8 bases for J; bases not matched to a gene: 7. The CDR3 loop spans 14 amino acids. Method: immunoSEQ multiplex PCR; TCRdb's copy keeps in-frame clones and lacks some. The sample has about 88,000 clones; approximately 85% are singletons. The sample was CD4+ or CD8+ T cells sorted from blood, taken in a trial of the OX40 agonist ivuxolimab. This TCR was sampled from an adult with an advanced solid tumor such as melanoma, head and neck, liver or kidney cancer. This sequence joins TRBV18 and TRBJ1-4, with 7 bases that match TRBD1. CDR3 amino acids: CASSLGQPGEKLFF. CDR3 bases: TGTGCCAGCTCACTGGGACAGCCAGGGGAAAAACTGTTTTTT.